Presented here are 14 T cell receptor beta chains from one specimen sequenced in a study of T-cell reconstitution after alpha-beta-depleted transplantation in children. A library of TCRbeta sequences, prepared with unique molecular identifiers, was generated. TCRdb reanalysed the PCR reads using MiXCR and keeps one entry per CDR3 protein. The table lists roughly 500,000 distinct CDR3 sequences, roughly an eighth of them singletons. The sequencing here drew on PBMCs from the stem cell graft donor, taken from the stem cell graft. The receptors were gathered from a human donor who donated a stem cell graft to a child with combined immunodeficiency.

V is TRBV12-3 or TRBV12-4 and J is TRBJ2-1; TRBD2 aligns across 12 bases. The CDR3 loop spans 17 amino acids. V dropped 4 bases and J dropped 4; count of bases not matched to a gene: 8. CDR3 sequence (DNA): TGTGCCAGCAGTTCCCCGACTAGCGGGGGAACTTACAATGAGCAGTTCTTC. It yields the protein CASSSPTSGGTYNEQFF.

This clonotype was seen a handful of times. The chain is built from TRBV7-8 and TRBJ2-7, with TRBD1 matching 11 bases. The V gene end was trimmed by 3 bases and the J gene end by 6 bases; junction bases not matched to a gene: 4. This CDR3 region has 14 residues. Germline V gives CDR1 SGHVS, CDR2 FQNEAQ. The CDR3 DNA is TGTGCCAGCAGCTTCCGGGACAGGGGGAGCGAGCAGTACTTC. This sequence encodes CASSFRDRGSEQYF.

This clonotype occurred many times. V usage is TRBV6-2 or TRBV6-3 and J usage is TRBJ2-3; D might be TRBD2 (6 bases). Germline V gene data show CDR1 as MNHEY and CDR2 as SVGEGT. Trimming stripped 0 bases from V and 5 bases from J, with 21 bases between. The CDR3 covers 18 residues. CDR3 nucleotides: TGTGCCAGCAGTTACTCGCGTGCTAGCGCCCTCAGTGGAGATACGCAGTATTTT. Encoded protein: CASSYSRASALSGDTQYF.

J is TRBJ1-2 and V is TRBV4-3; perhaps TRBD1 as D (5 bases). V dropped 4 bases and J dropped 8 bases, with 20 bases sitting between them. This CDR3 spans 15 amino acids. Germline V CDR1 and CDR2: LGHNA, YSLEER. The DNA for the CDR3 is TGCGCCAGCAGCCTAACCGACCAAGGGGAGGAGGGCTACACCTTC. Translation: CASSLTDQGEEGYTF.

This rearrangement joins TRBV7-2 to TRBJ2-2, with 10 bases that match TRBD2. The CDR3 runs 16 residues. Germline assignment: CDR1 SGHTA and CDR2 FQGNSA. Trimming cost V 5 bases and J 4 bases; bases outside gene matches: 7. CDR3 in DNA: TGTGCCAGCAGCCAACCATGGACTAGCGGCACCGGGGAGCTGTTTTTT. Translated: CASSQPWTSGTGELFF. The full variable domain, in which reference TRBV7-2 and TRBJ2-2 provide the parts outside the CDR3, is GAGVSQSPSNKVTEKGKDVELRCDPISGHTALYWYRQSLGQGLEFLIYFQGNSAPDKSGLPSDRFSAERTGGSVSTLTIQRTQQEDSAVYLCASSQPWTSGTGELFFGEGSRLTVL.

The V call is TRBV12-3 or TRBV12-4, the J call TRBJ2-1; TRBD2 matches 7 bases. The CDR3 spans 15 residues. J lost 3 bases, V lost 3 bases, and 5 bases had no gene match. In DNA, the CDR3 is TGTGCCAGCAGTTTTTCGGCGGGAGTCTACAATGAGCAGTTCTTC. This gives the protein CASSFSAGVYNEQFF.

The chain joins TRBV12-3 or TRBV12-4 to TRBJ1-3; TRBD1 might be the D (5 bases). V was trimmed by 4 bases and J by 4 bases, leaving 20 bases between them. This CDR3 has 17 amino acids. CDR3 amino acids: CASSSAGWVRSGNTIYF. As DNA, the CDR3 is TGTGCCAGCAGTTCGGCAGGGTGGGTTCGCTCAGGAAACACCATATATTTT.

The V call is TRBV4-2, the J call TRBJ2-5, with 8 bases aligning to TRBD2. The CDR3 has 15 residues. The V gene's germline CDR1 is LGHNA and CDR2 YNFKEQ. Trimming cost V 0 bases and J 5 bases; bases outside gene matches: 5. In DNA, the CDR3 is TGTGCCAGCAGCCAAGAGGCGGGGGGAACTGAGACCCAGTACTTC. It codes for CASSQEAGGTETQYF.

This clonotype has a handful of counts. The chain joins TRBV3-1 to TRBJ2-7, with 12 bases matching TRBD2. V was pared by 1 base and J by 5 bases, with 6 bases of the junction left unmatched. The CDR3 is 16 amino acids. The germline V gene encodes CDR1 LGHDT and CDR2 YNNKEL (reference sequence). In nucleotides, the CDR3 is TGTGCCAGCAGCCAAGGTTCTAGCGGGGGGGCCGACGAGCAGTACTTC. Translated, it gives CASSQGSSGGADEQYF.

The chain is built from TRBV7-9 and TRBJ1-5, with unresolved D. The CDR3 covers 14 residues. Trimming removed 0 bases at V and 6 bases at J, with 9 bases between. Germline assignment: CDR1 SEHNR and CDR2 FQNEAQ (reference sequence). CDR3 sequence: CASSLAFGTQPQHF. The CDR3 DNA reads as TGTGCCAGCAGCTTAGCGTTTGGAACTCAGCCCCAGCATTTT. Full variable domain (outside the CDR3, taken from reference TRBV7-9 and TRBJ1-5): DTGVSQNPRHKITKRGQNVTFRCDPISEHNRLYWYRQTLGQGPEFLTYFQNEAQLEKSRLLSDRFSAERPKGSFSTLEIQRTEQGDSAMYLCASSLAFGTQPQHFGDGTRLSIL.

CDR3 sequence (DNA): TGTGCCACCAAGACAGGGACCTTAACGAAGAATTCACCCCTCCACTTT. This codes for CATKTGTLTKNSPLHF. The chain uses TRBV10-3 and TRBJ1-6; 7 nucleotides match TRBD1. Germline CDR1 is ENHRY and CDR2 is SYGVKD. The CDR3 totals 16 residues. The V and J ends lost 10 bases and 7 bases, in that order; junction bases with no gene match: 16.

In its sample, this clonotype was seen a few times. The chain carries TRBV20-1 and TRBJ2-1; 8 nucleotides line up with TRBD2. Germline V CDR1 and CDR2: DFQATT, SNEGSKA (reference sequence). The junction had 13 bases not matched to a gene; V was cut back by 1 base and J by 8 bases. CDR3 length: 16 amino acids. The CDR3 coding sequence is TGCAGTGCTAGAGGACCTCGGGGGGGCTTTTTCGATGAGCAGTTCTTC. Translating gives CSARGPRGGFFDEQFF.

The V call is TRBV7-2, the J call TRBJ2-2, with a tentative D call TRBD2 (5 bases). The CDR3 is made up of 16 amino acids. The germline V gene has CDR1 SGHTA and CDR2 FQGNSA. V lost 5 bases and J 0 bases, leaving 13 bases between the germline ends. This chain's CDR3 is CASSHTTTPNTGELFF. The CDR3 nucleotides are TGTGCCAGCAGCCATACGACTACCCCGAACACCGGGGAGCTGTTTTTT.

This clonotype was recorded a few times. The rearrangement joins TRBV27 to TRBJ2-1; 9 bases are shared with TRBD2. V shed 2 bases, J shed 4 bases, and the junction held 12 bases outside the gene matches. There are 18 residues in the CDR3. CDR1 is MNHEY and CDR2 is SMNVEV in the germline V gene (reference sequence). The CDR3: CASSLPGVAGGSYNEQFF. The CDR3 DNA reads as TGTGCCAGCAGTTTACCCGGGGTTGCGGGAGGGAGTTACAATGAGCAGTTCTTC.